What follows are 25 T cell receptor delta chains derived from one specimen sequenced in a study of γδ T cells in repeated Plasmodium falciparum infection. TCRdb repeated clone calling on the multiplex PCR reads with CATT. Here the sample spans some 100,000 delta-chain clones, over 1.1% being singletons. Vgamma9/Vdelta2+ and Vdelta2-negative gammadelta T cells were flow-sorted from PBMC for bulk sequencing. The specimen sequenced was gamma-delta T cells from blood. These receptors all stem from a pool of human donors (malaria-infected and uninfected, not separated).

As to this clone: This likely reflects a read error, since a far larger clone is one base away. The sample carries other DNA sequences with the same CDR3. V is TRDV2 and J is TRDJ1, with 11 bases lining up with TRDD3. Germline matching of the DNA provided the J gene here, since TCRdb leaves it blank. With 0 bases clipped from V and 1 base from J, the junction kept 12 bases outside the gene matches. Germline assignment: CDR1 GEAIGNYY and CDR2 EKD. There are 19 residues in the CDR3. The DNA of the CDR3 is TGTGCCTGTGACACCGGGCTGGGGGATACCCTAGCGGGCACCGATAAACTCATCTTT. It yields the protein CACDTGLGDTLAGTDKLIF.

To note about this clone: A read error likely explains why the TCRdb protein, taken from a much larger clone, differs from this DNA's translation at residue 5; the protein shown is translated from the DNA. The rearrangement uses TRDV2 and TRDJ1; 10 nucleotides agree with TRDD3. The CDR3 runs to 16 residues. V gave up 4 bases and J gave up 5 bases; unmatched junction bases: 12. Germline CDR1 GEAIGNYY, CDR2 EKD. The CDR3 region has the DNA TGTGCCTGTGAGAATATGGGGGATACCCTGAAGGATAAACTCATCTTT. As protein: CACENMGDTLKDKLIF.

Turning to this clone: The TCRdb protein, from a much larger clone, departs from this DNA's translation at residue 12, likely by read error; the protein shown derives from the DNA. The chain is built from TRDV1 and TRDJ1, with TRDD3 identical over 7 bases. The J gene, not given by TCRdb, was assigned here from a germline match of the nucleotide sequence. V lost 4 bases and J lost 2; bases outside the gene matches: 34. The CDR3 loop spans 24 amino acids. Germline lookup yields CDR1 TSWWSYY and CDR2 QGS. The CDR3 region is CALGVRGPPALDYWGLKGTDKLIF. CDR3 coding DNA: TGTGCTCTTGGGGTCCGTGGCCCCCCGGCCCTGGACTACTGGGGCCTTAAGGGGACCGATAAACTCATCTTT.

Concerning this clone itself: The amino acid sequence in TCRdb belongs to a much larger clone and departs from this DNA's translation at residue 15, likely a sequencing read error; the sequence shown is translated from the DNA. The chain has TRDV3 and TRDJ1; TRDD3 agrees at 10 bases. The junction had 32 bases not matched to a gene; V was cut back by 1 base and J by 3 bases. The CDR3 runs to 23 residues. Germline V gene data show CDR1 as TVYSNPD and CDR2 as GDNSRS (reference sequence). DNA of the CDR3: TGTGCCTTTATCTACCCACGGCCAAAATTACTAACTGGGGGATCCATCCCCTCCGATAAACTCATCTTT. It is translated as CAFIYPRPKLLTGGSIPSDKLIF.

Details on this clone: The amino acid sequence in TCRdb belongs to a much larger clone and departs from this DNA's translation at residue 6, likely a sequencing read error; the sequence shown is translated from the DNA. The chain has TRDV2 and TRDJ2; 10 bases are a match to TRDD3. Matching the DNA to germline supplied the J gene, which TCRdb does not give. The V gene's germline CDR1 is GEAIGNYY and CDR2 EKD. The CDR3 covers 16 residues. The trim removed 2 bases at V and 2 bases at J, leaving 4 bases unmatched. In DNA form, the CDR3 reads TGTGCCTGTGACAGACCGGGGGATACGTTGACAGCACAACTCTTCTTT. This codes for CACDRPGDTLTAQLFF.

This clone turned up a few times. TCRdb has a much larger clone's protein, which differs at residue 10 from the translation of this DNA, likely because of a read error; what is shown is the protein translated from the DNA. The chain links TRDV1 to TRDJ1, with D possibly being TRDD3 (6 bases). TCRdb does not report a J gene; here it was assigned by matching the DNA to germline references. This CDR3 is 14 amino acids long. Germline-derived CDR1 and CDR2 are TSWWSYY and QGS. The DNA of the CDR3 is TGTGCTCTCCTGCCGTGGGGATCTACCGGTAAACTCATCTTT. Its protein is CALLPWGSTGKLIF.

With respect to this clone: A far larger clone is only one base removed, so a read error is likely. Different DNA sequences within this sample yield the same CDR3. The chain recombines TRDV1 with TRDJ1; 9 bases line up with TRDD3. Here the J gene came from matching the DNA to germline, since TCRdb omits it. This CDR3 contains 24 residues. V shed 3 bases and J 0 bases; nucleotides not matched to a gene: 29. Germline values: CDR1 TSWWSYY, CDR2 QGS. The CDR3 region has the DNA TGTGCTCTTGGGGACCACCTAGTCCTTGCACTGGGGGAAATGGTGTGGGCATACACCGATAAACTCATCTTT. Translation: CALGDHLVLALGEMVWAYTDKLIF.

This clone appeared a few times. Only one base separates this from a far larger clonotype, so it likely reflects a read error. The V gene is TRDV2, but the J gene lacks a call. The CDR3 contains 14 residues. Germline CDR1 reads GEAIGNYY; CDR2 reads EKD. The chain's CDR3 is CACDTVTYTDKLIF. The CDR3 nucleotides are TGTGCCTGTGACACCGTCACGTACACCGATAAACTCATCTTC.

In its sample, this clone was seen a few times. The protein TCRdb gives is from a much larger clone and does not agree with this DNA's translation at residue 8, likely a read error; the protein shown here comes from the DNA. The rearrangement uses TRDV3 and TRDJ1; 7 nucleotides align to TRDD3. The J gene, left out of TCRdb, was set here by checking the DNA against germline. Germline CDR1 TVYSNPD, CDR2 GDNSRS (reference sequence). With 3 bases clipped from V and 0 bases from J, the junction kept 13 bases outside the gene matches. The CDR3 runs to 16 residues. The CDR3 DNA reads TGTGCCTTCCTTCACTGGGGCGATACGTACACCGATAAACTCATCTTT. Translation gives CAFLHWGDTYTDKLIF.

Comments on this clone: The protein given by TCRdb reflects a much larger clone and differs at residue 10 from this DNA's translation, likely from a read error; the protein shown is the DNA's translation. CDR3 sequence reads: CALGVVRSWFRVGIRFWYTDKLIF. The CDR3 DNA sequence: TGTGCTCTTGGGGTCGTACGCTCTTGGTTCCGGGTGGGGATAAGATTCTGGTACACCGATAAACTCATCTTT. V gene TRDV1 combines with J gene TRDJ1, with TRDD3 identical over 7 bases. TCRdb supplies no J gene; here it was assigned by aligning the nucleotide sequence to germline. V lost 4 bases, J lost 0 bases, and 32 bases stayed unmatched. Germline CDR1 is TSWWSYY and CDR2 is QGS. CDR3 length: 24 residues.

There are a few counts of this clone. The protein TCRdb lists belongs to a much larger clone and differs from this DNA's translation at residue 3, which points to a read error; the protein shown is made from the DNA. The chain joins TRDV1 to TRDJ1; D remains ambiguous. Germline lookup yields CDR1 TSWWSYY and CDR2 QGS. V lost 10 bases and J 0 bases, leaving 21 bases between the germline ends. The CDR3 is 16 amino acids. This chain's CDR3 is CAHGKFFVSYTDKLIF. In DNA form, the CDR3 reads TGTGCTCATGGAAAGTTCTTCGTCTCGTACACCGATAAACTCATCTTT.

The table lists this clone with a few counts. A far larger clone differs by one base, so this is likely a read error. Other DNA sequences in the same sample also yield this CDR3. This rearrangement joins TRDV1 to TRDJ1; 8 bases are a match to TRDD3. CDR3 length: 18 residues. CDR1 and CDR2 (germline): TSWWSYY, QGS. Trimming at V came to 3 bases and at J to 6 bases, leaving 18 bases not matched to a gene. This chain's CDR3 is CALGDRDGRGIIGYKLIF. DNA of the CDR3: TGTGCTCTTGGGGACAGGGACGGAAGGGGGATAATTGGGTATAAACTCATCTTT.

This clone was counted only a few times. The amino acid sequence in TCRdb belongs to a much larger clone and departs from this DNA's translation at residue 17, likely a sequencing read error; the sequence shown is translated from the DNA. The V gene is listed as TRDV2; no J gene was called; no DNA check was done on the table's D call, TRDD3. Germline V gene sequence: CDR1 GEAIGNYY, CDR2 EKD. This CDR3 is 19 amino acids long. CDR3 amino acids: CACDTKDWGSSWDTRQTFF. CDR3 DNA sequence: TGTGCCTGTGACACCAAGGACTGGGGGAGCTCCTGGGACACCCGACAGACGTTTTTC.

As concerns this clone: It differs at one base from a far larger clone, so likely a read error. Other DNA sequences in the same sample also yield this CDR3. This chain uses TRDV1 with TRDJ1; D might be TRDD3 (6 bases). The J gene, left out of TCRdb, was set here by checking the DNA against germline. Germline values: CDR1 TSWWSYY, CDR2 QGS. The CDR3 spans 24 residues. The CDR3 DNA sequence: TGTGCTCTCGGGGGCCGAGCCCAGGGCTACAACCTCGTACTGGGTCTCCCCTTCGCCGATAAACTCATCTTT. The encoded protein is CALGGRAQGYNLVLGLPFADKLIF.

This clone was seen a handful of times. TCRdb lists the protein of a much larger clone for this DNA, which differs at residue 13, so this is likely a read error; the protein given here is translated from the DNA itself. The chain recombines TRDV2 with TRDJ3, with 7 positions matching TRDD3. Per germline, CDR1 GEAIGNYY and CDR2 EKD. The CDR3 sequence is 20 residues long. The CDR3 DNA sequence: TGTGCCTGTGACACCGTTCTGGGATACAAGAGCTCCCGGGACACCCGACAGATGTTTTTC. It specifies CACDTVLGYKSSRDTRQMFF.

Sample share makes this clone medium-sized. Other DNA sequences in the same sample also yield this CDR3. This chain connects TRDV1 to TRDJ1; 7 bases match TRDD3. With 2 bases clipped from V and 1 base from J, the junction kept 7 bases outside the gene matches. Germline V gene lookup returns CDR1 TSWWSYY and CDR2 QGS. There are 16 residues in the CDR3. This CDR3 is CALGEEADTCTDKLIF. As DNA, the CDR3 is TGTGCTCTTGGGGAAGAGGCGGATACGTGCACCGATAAACTCATCTTT.

This clone has just a few counts. TCRdb pairs this DNA with a much larger clone's protein that differs at residue 13, likely a read error; the protein shown was translated from the DNA. The rearrangement uses TRDV1 and TRDJ1, with TRDD3 matching over 8 bases. Germline V CDR1 and CDR2: TSWWSYY, QGS. CDR3 size: 19 residues. Trimming removed 1 base from V and 5 bases from J; junction bases left unmatched: 18. The CDR3 here is CALGEPRLGRVLGVDKLIF. In DNA form, the CDR3 reads TGTGCTCTTGGGGAACCTCGCTTGGGTCGGGTACTGGGGGTTGATAAACTCATCTTT.

A remark on this clone: A read error may explain this, as a much larger clone is one base away. Other DNA sequences in this specimen translate into the identical CDR3. V and J are TRDV1 and TRDJ1, with a weak D call TRDD2 (6 bases). Matching the DNA to germline supplied the J gene, which TCRdb does not give. CDR1 and CDR2 from the germline V gene are TSWWSYY and QGS. CDR3 length: 19 amino acids. Trimming took 3 bases from V and 5 from J, leaving 28 bases between them. The CDR3, as DNA: TGTGCTCTTGGGGATTTACCCGGCCTTCCACAAAAGGTCACTGATAAACTCATCTTT. This translates into CALGDLPGLPQKVTDKLIF.

This clone was recorded many times. The TCRdb protein, from a much larger clone, departs from this DNA's translation at residue 10, likely by read error; the protein shown derives from the DNA. The chain employs TRDV2 and TRDJ1, with a tentative D call TRDD3 (6 bases). Trimming took off 0 bases at V and 0 bases at J, with 13 bases between the two ends. Per the germline V gene, CDR1 is GEAIGNYY and CDR2 is EKD. The CDR3 runs to 16 residues. This CDR3 reads CACDTVGASHTDKLIF. DNA for the CDR3: TGTGCCTGTGACACCGTGGGGGCCTCGCACACCGATAAACTCATCTTT.

This clone was recorded many times. J is TRDJ1 and V is TRDV1, with 13 bases identical to TRDD3. V shed 4 bases, J shed 1 base, and the junction held 18 bases outside the gene matches. From germline, CDR1 is TSWWSYY and CDR2 QGS. This CDR3 region has 21 residues. The CDR3 bases are TGTGCTCTTGGGGTACCATCTGGGCCCTTTTACTGGGGGATACGCACCGATAAACTCATCTTT. Residues: CALGVPSGPFYWGIRTDKLIF.

Remarks on this clone: The amino acid sequence in TCRdb belongs to a much larger clone and departs from this DNA's translation at residue 10, likely a sequencing read error; the sequence shown is translated from the DNA. This rearrangement joins TRDV2 to TRDJ1, with D maybe TRDD3 (5 bases). Between the trimmed V and J ends, which lost 0 bases and 1 base, there was a span of 29 bases. The germline V gene has CDR1 GEAIGNYY and CDR2 EKD. CDR3 length equals 21 residues. In DNA form, the CDR3 reads TGTGCCTGTGACACCGTTCCCGGTGCTAGGGGAGGAACGGGTAGCACCGATAAACTCATCTTT. Protein sequence: CACDTVPGARGGTGSTDKLIF.

For this clone: This likely reflects a read error, since a far larger clone is one base away. This same CDR3 is encoded by further DNA sequences in the sample. This chain joins TRDV2 and TRDJ1; 8 positions match TRDD3. The CDR3 runs 15 residues. The germline CDR1 and CDR2 sequences are GEAIGNYY and EKD. V dropped 3 bases and J dropped 10; count of bases not matched to a gene: 15. The CDR3 region is CACDGILGDTSGLIF. The CDR3 region has the DNA TGTGCCTGTGACGGGATCCTGGGGGACACCTCGGGACTCATCTTT.

This clone is classed as medium-sized (0.01 to 0.1%). At the DNA level, this CDR3 is encoded by other sequences in the same sample as well. DNA of the CDR3: TGTGCTCTTGGGGAGTTTCCCATTGGGGGATACAGCATCGATAAACTCATCTTT. Protein sequence: CALGEFPIGGYSIDKLIF. The chain links TRDV1 to TRDJ1; 10 bases are shared with TRDD3. V was clipped by 3 bases and J by 4 bases; unmatched bases: 14. There are 18 residues in the CDR3. Per the germline V gene, CDR1 is TSWWSYY and CDR2 is QGS.

This clone was detected a few times. A single base is all that separates this from a far larger clone, so a read error is likely. This specimen includes other DNA sequences encoding the same CDR3. This chain connects TRDV1 to TRDJ1; TRDD3 aligns across 12 bases. The J gene was missing in TCRdb and was found by matching the end of the DNA to germline. V shed 0 bases, J shed 0 bases, and the junction held 29 bases outside the gene matches. The germline V gene encodes CDR1 TSWWSYY and CDR2 QGS. The CDR3 covers 26 residues. CDR3 nucleotides: TGTGCTCTTGGGGAACTTGGGGTCCTGCGTCCCCGTACTGGGGGATACCAAGAACTTCACACCGATAAACTCATCTTT. This sequence encodes CALGELGVLRPRTGGYQELHTDKLIF.

Note on this clone: The protein in TCRdb stems from a much larger clone and differs at residue 7 from this DNA's translation, likely a read error; here the protein is translated from the DNA. The V and J genes are TRDV1 and TRDJ1, with D possibly TRDD1 on 6 matching bases. TCRdb does not report a J gene; here it was assigned by matching the DNA to germline references. This CDR3 spans 19 amino acids. Germline CDR1 is TSWWSYY and CDR2 is QGS. CDR3 coding DNA: TGCGCTCTTGGGGAAATACGGTTCCCCCGAAATACTTACACCGATAAACTCATCTTT. Encoded protein: CALGEIRFPRNTYTDKLIF.